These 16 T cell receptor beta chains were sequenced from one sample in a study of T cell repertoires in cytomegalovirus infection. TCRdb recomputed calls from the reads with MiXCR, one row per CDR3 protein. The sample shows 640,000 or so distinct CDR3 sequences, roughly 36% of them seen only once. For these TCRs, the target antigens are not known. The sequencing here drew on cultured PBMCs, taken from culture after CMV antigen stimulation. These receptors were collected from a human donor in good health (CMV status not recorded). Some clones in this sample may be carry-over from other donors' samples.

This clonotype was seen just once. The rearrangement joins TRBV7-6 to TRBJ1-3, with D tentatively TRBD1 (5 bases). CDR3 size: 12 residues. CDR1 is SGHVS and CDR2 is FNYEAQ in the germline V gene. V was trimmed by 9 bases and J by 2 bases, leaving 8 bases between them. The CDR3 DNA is TGTGCCAGTGGGACTCCTGGAAACACCATATATTTT. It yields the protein CASGTPGNTIYF.

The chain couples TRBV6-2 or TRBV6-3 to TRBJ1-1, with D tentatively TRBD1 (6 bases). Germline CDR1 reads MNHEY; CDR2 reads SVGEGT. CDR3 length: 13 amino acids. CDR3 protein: CAERGQENTEAFF. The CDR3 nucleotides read TGTGCTGAACGGGGGCAGGAGAACACTGAAGCTTTCTTT.

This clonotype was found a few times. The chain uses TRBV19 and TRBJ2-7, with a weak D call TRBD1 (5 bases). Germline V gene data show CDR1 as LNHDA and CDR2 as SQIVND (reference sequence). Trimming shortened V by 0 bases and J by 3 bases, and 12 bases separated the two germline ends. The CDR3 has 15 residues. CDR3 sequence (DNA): TGTGCCAGTAGTATAGATCTTGGTCAGGGCTACGAGCAGTACTTC. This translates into CASSIDLGQGYEQYF. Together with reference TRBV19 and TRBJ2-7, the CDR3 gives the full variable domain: DGGITQSPKYLFRKEGQNVTLSCEQNLNHDAMYWYRQDPGQGLRLIYYSQIVNDFQKGDIAEGYSVSREKKESFPLTVTSAQKNPTAFYLCASSIDLGQGYEQYFGPGTRLTVT.

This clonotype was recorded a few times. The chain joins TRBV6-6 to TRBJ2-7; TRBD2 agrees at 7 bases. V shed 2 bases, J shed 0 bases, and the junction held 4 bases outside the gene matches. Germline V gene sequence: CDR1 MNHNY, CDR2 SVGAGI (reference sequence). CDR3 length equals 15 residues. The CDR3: CASSYKAGSSYEQYF. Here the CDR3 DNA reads TGTGCCAGCAGTTACAAAGCGGGGAGCTCCTACGAGCAGTACTTC.

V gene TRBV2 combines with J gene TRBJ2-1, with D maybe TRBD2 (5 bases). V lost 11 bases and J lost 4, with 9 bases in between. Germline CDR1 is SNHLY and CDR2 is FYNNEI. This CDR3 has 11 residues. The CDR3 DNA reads TGTGCCCGGGGAATTTACAATGAGCAGTTCTTC. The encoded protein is CARGIYNEQFF.

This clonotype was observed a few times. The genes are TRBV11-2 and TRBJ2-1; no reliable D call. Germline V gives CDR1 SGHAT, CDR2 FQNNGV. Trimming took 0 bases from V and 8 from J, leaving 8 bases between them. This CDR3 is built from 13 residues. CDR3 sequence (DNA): TGTGCCAGCAGCTTAGATTCAACCTATGAGCAGTTCTTC. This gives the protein CASSLDSTYEQFF.

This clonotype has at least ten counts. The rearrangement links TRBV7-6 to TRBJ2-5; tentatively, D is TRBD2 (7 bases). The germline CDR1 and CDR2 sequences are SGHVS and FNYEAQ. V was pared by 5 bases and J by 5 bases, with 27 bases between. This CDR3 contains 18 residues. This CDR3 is CASSRGLAVTVRGETQYF. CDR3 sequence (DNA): TGTGCCAGCAGCCGGGGGCTAGCAGTAACCGTGCGGGGGGAGACCCAGTACTTC.

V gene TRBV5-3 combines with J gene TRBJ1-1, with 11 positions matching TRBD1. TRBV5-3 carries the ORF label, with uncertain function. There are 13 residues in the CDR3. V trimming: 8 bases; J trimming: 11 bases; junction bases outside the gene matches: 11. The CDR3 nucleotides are TGTGCCAGCAGCCTGGACAGGGGGCGGATGGCTTTCTTT. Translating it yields CASSLDRGRMAFF.

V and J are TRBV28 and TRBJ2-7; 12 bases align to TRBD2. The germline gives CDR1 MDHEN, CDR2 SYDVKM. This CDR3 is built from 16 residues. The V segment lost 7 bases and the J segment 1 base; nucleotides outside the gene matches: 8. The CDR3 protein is CASNPRTSGGSYEQYF. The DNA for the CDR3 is TGTGCCAGCAACCCCAGAACTAGCGGGGGGTCCTACGAGCAGTACTTC.

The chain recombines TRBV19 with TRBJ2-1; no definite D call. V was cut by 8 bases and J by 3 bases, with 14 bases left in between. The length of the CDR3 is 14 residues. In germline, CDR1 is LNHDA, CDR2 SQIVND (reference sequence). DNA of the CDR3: TGTGCCAGTGGGCCGATTTCCAACTACAATGAGCAGTTCTTC. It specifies CASGPISNYNEQFF. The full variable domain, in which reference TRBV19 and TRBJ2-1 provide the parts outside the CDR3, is DGGITQSPKYLFRKEGQNVTLSCEQNLNHDAMYWYRQDPGQGLRLIYYSQIVNDFQKGDIAEGYSVSREKKESFPLTVTSAQKNPTAFYLCASGPISNYNEQFFGPGTRLTVL.

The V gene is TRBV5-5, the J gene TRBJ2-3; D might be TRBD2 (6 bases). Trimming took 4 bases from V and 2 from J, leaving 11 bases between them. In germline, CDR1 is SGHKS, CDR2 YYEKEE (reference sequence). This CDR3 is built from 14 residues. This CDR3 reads CASSVPGATDTQYF. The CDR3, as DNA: TGTGCCAGCAGCGTACCGGGAGCCACAGATACGCAGTATTTT.

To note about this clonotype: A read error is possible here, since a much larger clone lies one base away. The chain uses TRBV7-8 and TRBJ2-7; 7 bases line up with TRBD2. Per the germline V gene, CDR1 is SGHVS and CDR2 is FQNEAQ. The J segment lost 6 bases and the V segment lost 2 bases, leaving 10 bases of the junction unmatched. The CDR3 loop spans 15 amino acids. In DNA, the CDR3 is TGTGCCAGCAGCTTATCATTGGTAGGGAGGGGCGAGCAGTACGTC. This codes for CASSLSLVGRGEQYV.

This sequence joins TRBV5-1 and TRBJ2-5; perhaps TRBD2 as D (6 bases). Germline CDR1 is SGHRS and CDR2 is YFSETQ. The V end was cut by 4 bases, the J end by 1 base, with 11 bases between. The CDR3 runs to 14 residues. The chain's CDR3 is CASSPTSRQETQYF. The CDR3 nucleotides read TGCGCCAGCAGCCCAACTAGCCGCCAAGAGACCCAGTACTTC.

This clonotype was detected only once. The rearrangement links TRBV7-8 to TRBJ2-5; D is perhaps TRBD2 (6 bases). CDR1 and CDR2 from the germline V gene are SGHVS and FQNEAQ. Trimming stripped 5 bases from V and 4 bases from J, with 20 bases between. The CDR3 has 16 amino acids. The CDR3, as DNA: TGTGCCAGCAGCCTAAGCCGACTAGTGGGTCGAGAGACCCAGTACTTC. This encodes CASSLSRLVGRETQYF.

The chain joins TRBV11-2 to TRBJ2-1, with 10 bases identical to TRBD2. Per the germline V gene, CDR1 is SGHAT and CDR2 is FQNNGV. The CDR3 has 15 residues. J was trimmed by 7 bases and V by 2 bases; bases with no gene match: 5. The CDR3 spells CASSLRSGGGNEQFF. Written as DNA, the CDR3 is TGTGCCAGCAGCTTACGGAGCGGGGGGGGGAATGAGCAGTTCTTC.

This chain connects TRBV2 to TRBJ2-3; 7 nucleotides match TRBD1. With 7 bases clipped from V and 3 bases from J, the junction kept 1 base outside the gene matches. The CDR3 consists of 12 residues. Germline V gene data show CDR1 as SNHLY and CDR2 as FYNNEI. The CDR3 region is CASMTGTDTQYF. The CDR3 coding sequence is TGTGCCAGCATGACAGGGACAGATACGCAGTATTTT.